One TCR beta chain is described in this entry. The target antigen is unknown. This entry belongs to a study of beta chain features in type 1 diabetes. Overall study results and limits: More deletions and fewer insertions at VDJ junctions were found in patients with type 1 diabetes. It was not settled here whether HLA type affects TCRB rearrangement. A moderate, significant TCRB CDR3 shortening appeared in type 1 diabetes across four CD4+ subsets.

Isolated RNA was reverse transcribed in full, so expressed TCRB transcripts were sequenced. TCRdb keeps only in-frame clones here, not all; method: immunoSEQ multiplex PCR. Of 250,000 to 350,000 clones listed, about 13% are singletons. Trimming took off 3 bases at V and 7 bases at J, with 16 bases between the two ends. The CDR3 extends over 14 amino acids. The germline V gene has CDR1 SQVTM and CDR2 ANQGSEA. Sequenced input: naive CD4+ T cells from blood. The chain joins TRBV29-1 to TRBJ1-5, with D perhaps matching TRBD1 (5 bases). The clonotype was recovered from a man aged 30-40 years with type 1 diabetes. The CDR3 sequence: CSVDRGRTYQPQHF. The DNA for the CDR3 is TGCAGCGTTGATAGGGGCAGAACGTACCAGCCCCAGCATTTT.